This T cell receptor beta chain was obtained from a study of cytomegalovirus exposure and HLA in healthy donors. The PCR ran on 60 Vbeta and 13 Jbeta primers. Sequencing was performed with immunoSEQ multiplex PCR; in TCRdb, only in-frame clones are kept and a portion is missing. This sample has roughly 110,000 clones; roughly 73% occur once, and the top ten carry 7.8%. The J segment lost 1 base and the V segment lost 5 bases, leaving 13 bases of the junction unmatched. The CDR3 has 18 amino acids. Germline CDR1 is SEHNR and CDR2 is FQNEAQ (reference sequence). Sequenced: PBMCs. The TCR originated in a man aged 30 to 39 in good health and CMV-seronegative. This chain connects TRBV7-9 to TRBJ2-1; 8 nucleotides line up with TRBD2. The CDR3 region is CASSLTRGGPGSYNEQFF. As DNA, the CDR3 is TGTGCCAGCAGCCTCACCCGGGGGGGCCCGGGGTCCTACAATGAGCAGTTCTTC.